The 32 T cell receptor beta chains presented below share a single source sample, sequenced in a study of response to subunit inactivated influenza vaccine. TCRdb used MiXCR to reprocess the RT-PCR reads, holding one entry per CDR3 protein. The sample lists around 710,000 distinct CDR3 sequences, approximately 13% seen once, with 5.5% to 7% in the top ten. The specimen was PBMCs from blood, collected 14 to 15 days before vaccination. These receptors came from a man aged 50-60 years who received an inactivated influenza vaccine.

This chain connects TRBV4-1 to TRBJ2-7; D gene uncertain. The germline V gene has CDR1 MGHRA and CDR2 YSYEKL. With 1 base removed from V and 3 bases from J, the gap between germline ends came to 13 bases. This CDR3 comprises 15 residues. The DNA for the CDR3 is TGCGCCAGCAGCCAAGCGACCGGGCCGAGCTACGAGCAGTACTTC. Residues: CASSQATGPSYEQYF.

This clonotype was detected many times. This chain connects TRBV6-2 or TRBV6-3 to TRBJ2-2; the D is unclear. The CDR3 runs 13 residues. Germline V lookup: CDR1 MNHEY, CDR2 SVGEGT. V lost 0 bases, J lost 4 bases, and 3 bases lay in between. The CDR3 DNA follows: TGTGCCAGCAGTTACTCAAGCACCGGGGAGCTGTTTTTT. It is translated as CASSYSSTGELFF.

This clonotype was observed a few times. V gene TRBV12-3 or TRBV12-4 combines with J gene TRBJ2-7, with 7 bases aligning to TRBD2. The CDR3 loop spans 13 amino acids. With V trimmed by 3 bases and J by 6 bases, 5 bases remained unmatched. For the CDR3, the DNA is TGTGCCAGCAGTTTGGCGGGGGAACTCGAGCAGTACTTC. Its translation: CASSLAGELEQYF.

The CDR3 protein is CASSERPGTGGYGYTF. CDR3 bases: TGTGCCAGCAGTGAACGCCCCGGGACAGGGGGATATGGCTACACCTTC. This chain connects TRBV6-1 to TRBJ1-2; 11 bases align to TRBD1. Germline values: CDR1 MNHNS, CDR2 SASEGT. The CDR3 has 16 amino acids. The ends lost 2 bases at V and 5 bases at J; junction bases unmatched: 7.

This clonotype has a count of ten or more. A junction boundary mismatches the germline segment, possibly from a read error. This sequence joins TRBV5-1 and TRBJ2-6, with D hard to call. Looked up from germline, CDR1 is SGHRS and CDR2 is YFSETQ. The CDR3 covers 14 residues. The CDR3 DNA reads as TGTGCCAGCAGTTTAGTATCTGGAGCCAACGTCCTGACTTTC. Protein sequence: CASSLVSGANVLTF.

V is TRBV6-2 or TRBV6-3 and J is TRBJ2-5; D is uncertain. Trimming left V 4 bases short and J 3 bases short, with 12 bases between. The CDR3 is 14 amino acids. Per germline, CDR1 MNHEY and CDR2 SVGEGT. The CDR3 DNA sequence: TGTGCCAGCAGTTTTGTCTACGGAGAAGAGACCCAGTACTTC. Its translation is CASSFVYGEETQYF.

The rearrangement joins TRBV3-1 to TRBJ1-1; 9 nucleotides match TRBD1. The germline gives CDR1 LGHDT, CDR2 YNNKEL (reference sequence). Losses at the gene ends were 7 bases for V and 1 base for J; bases not matched to a gene: 7. This CDR3 has 15 residues. CDR3 residues: CASTPRGQGNTEAFF. The CDR3, as DNA: TGTGCCAGCACCCCTAGGGGACAGGGGAACACTGAAGCTTTCTTT. The entire variable domain, with the rest obtained from reference TRBV3-1 and TRBJ1-1, is as follows: DTAVSQTPKYLVTQMGNDKSIKCEQNLGHDTMYWYKQDSKKFLKIMFSYNNKELIINETVPNRFSPKSPDKAHLNLHINSLELGDSAVYFCASTPRGQGNTEAFFGQGTRLTVV.

This clonotype was counted only a few times. The gene calls are TRBV28 and TRBJ2-1; the D gene could be TRBD1 or TRBD2 (5 bases each). V was pared by 7 bases and J by 11 bases, with 12 bases between. The CDR3 is 11 residues long. Germline CDR1 MDHEN, CDR2 SYDVKM. CDR3 nucleotide sequence: TGTGCCAGCAAAGCGGACACGCAGCAGTTCTTC. Translation gives CASKADTQQFF. The whole variable domain, remainder taken from reference TRBV28 and TRBJ2-1, is DVKVTQSSRYLVKRTGEKVFLECVQDMDHENMFWYRQDPGLGLRLIYFSYDVKMKEKGDIPEGYSVSREKKERFSLILESASTNQTSMYLCASKADTQQFFGPGTRLTVL.

This clonotype was recorded a few times. This rearrangement joins TRBV24-1 to TRBJ2-2; D is ambiguous. Per germline, CDR1 KGHDR and CDR2 SFDVKD. V lost 5 bases, J lost 8 bases, and 14 bases lay in between. This CDR3 comprises 14 residues. The CDR3 here is CATSGSYPRGELFF. In DNA, the CDR3 is TGTGCCACCAGTGGATCCTACCCCAGAGGGGAGCTGTTTTTT.

This clonotype appeared many times. J is TRBJ2-2 and V is TRBV18, with D possibly matching TRBD1 (6 bases). V gave up 6 bases and J gave up 0 bases, with 11 bases separating them. CDR1 is KGHSH, CDR2 LQKENI, per germline. The CDR3 contains 15 residues. The CDR3 DNA is TGTGCCAGCTCCGAGACAGGACCGAACACCGGGGAGCTGTTTTTT. It codes for CASSETGPNTGELFF.

This clonotype was seen a handful of times. This chain joins TRBV27 and TRBJ2-7, with D tentatively TRBD1 (5 bases). Germline V gene lookup returns CDR1 MNHEY and CDR2 SMNVEV (reference sequence). Trimming shortened V by 0 bases and J by 3 bases, and 12 bases separated the two germline ends. This CDR3 has 15 residues. This CDR3 is CASSLSSGLGYEQYF. DNA of the CDR3: TGTGCCAGCAGTTTATCGTCAGGGTTGGGCTACGAGCAGTACTTC.

This clonotype was detected only a few times. This chain connects TRBV28 to TRBJ2-1; D is possibly TRBD2 (6 bases). CDR1 MDHEN and CDR2 SYDVKM come from the germline V gene. This CDR3 has 15 amino acids. The V end lost 5 bases, the J end lost 0 bases, and 11 bases lay between the germline ends. Written as DNA, the CDR3 is TGTGCCAGCAGTCTATATAGCGGCTCCTACAATGAGCAGTTCTTC. As protein: CASSLYSGSYNEQFF.

CDR3 nucleotides: TGTGCCAGCAGGAGGAAAGACCAAGAGACCCAGTACTTC. Translation gives CASRRKDQETQYF. This chain joins TRBV2 and TRBJ2-5; D call uncertain. Germline assignment: CDR1 SNHLY and CDR2 FYNNEI. Trimming removed 6 bases from V and 0 bases from J, with 8 bases in between. The length of the CDR3 is 13 residues.

This clonotype was picked up a small number of times. V gene TRBV12-3 or TRBV12-4 combines with J gene TRBJ2-5; D ambiguous. The CDR3 has 13 residues. The germline V and J ends were trimmed by 4 bases and 5 bases, with 11 bases remaining between them. The DNA of the CDR3 is TGTGCCAGCAGTTCGGTCAGAACGGAGACCCAGTACTTC. Translation gives CASSSVRTETQYF.

This clonotype was seen ten or more times. This sequence joins TRBV14 and TRBJ1-2; D uncertain. Trimming pared 4 bases from V and 3 bases from J, leaving 9 bases between. Germline assignment: CDR1 SGHDN and CDR2 FVKESK. The CDR3 length is 13 residues. This CDR3 reads CASSPGIDYGYTF. CDR3 bases: TGTGCCAGCAGCCCCGGGATTGACTATGGCTACACCTTC.

This clonotype was counted at least ten times. The rearrangement uses TRBV5-1 and TRBJ1-2, with D possibly being TRBD1 (6 bases). Trimming cost V 2 bases and J 4 bases, with 18 bases left between them. Germline CDR1 reads SGHRS; CDR2 reads YFSETQ. This CDR3 region has 16 residues. The DNA for the CDR3 is TGCGCCAGCAGCTTATGGGGGGCTCCTGACTCCTATGGCTACACCTTC. This sequence encodes CASSLWGAPDSYGYTF.

The gene calls are TRBV19 and TRBJ1-1; perhaps TRBD1 as D (6 bases). Trimming removed 5 bases from V and 5 bases from J, with 18 bases in between. The CDR3 is 15 residues long. Germline V lookup: CDR1 LNHDA, CDR2 SQIVND (reference sequence). The CDR3 nucleotides are TGTGCCAGTAGTGGGTCAGTTAGCCAGGGGACTGAAGCTTTCTTT. This encodes CASSGSVSQGTEAFF.

The genes are TRBV6-2 or TRBV6-3 and TRBJ2-7, with 7 bases aligning to TRBD1. Germline CDR1 MNHEY, CDR2 SVGEGT. CDR3 length: 15 residues. V gave up 7 bases and J gave up 2 bases; unmatched junction bases: 11. The CDR3: CASMVKGAPTYEQYF. The DNA of the CDR3 is TGTGCCAGCATGGTGAAGGGGGCGCCTACCTACGAGCAGTACTTC.

This clonotype has only a few counts. The chain carries TRBV5-1 and TRBJ1-4, with a weak D call TRBD1 (6 bases). V lost 7 bases, J lost 11 bases, and 18 bases lay in between. The CDR3 has 13 amino acids. Germline lookup yields CDR1 SGHRS and CDR2 YFSETQ. The chain's CDR3 is CASEEGVGGKLFF. The CDR3 DNA reads TGCGCCAGCGAAGAGGGGGTAGGAGGGAAACTGTTTTTT.

This clonotype was counted between two and nine times. The rearrangement links TRBV20-1 to TRBJ2-7; 10 nucleotides align to TRBD2. The J segment lost 4 bases and the V segment lost 8 bases, leaving 17 bases of the junction unmatched. From germline, CDR1 is DFQATT and CDR2 SNEGSKA (reference sequence). CDR3 length: 16 amino acids. CDR3 sequence reads: CSTKPRLAGRSYEQYF. The CDR3 DNA reads TGCAGTACTAAGCCAAGACTAGCGGGTCGTTCTTACGAGCAGTACTTC.

This clonotype turned up a few times. V usage is TRBV29-1 and J usage is TRBJ2-3; no definite D call. This CDR3 comprises 12 residues. Trimming pared 5 bases from V and 2 bases from J, leaving 8 bases between. The germline gives CDR1 SQVTM, CDR2 ANQGSEA. CDR3 amino acids: CSVRLSTDTQYF. CDR3 coding DNA: TGCAGCGTTCGGCTCTCCACAGATACGCAGTATTTT.

This clonotype was counted only a few times. The V call is TRBV29-1, the J call TRBJ2-1, with 8 positions matching TRBD2. The J segment lost 0 bases and the V segment lost 7 bases, leaving 5 bases of the junction unmatched. The CDR3 spans 14 residues. The germline gives CDR1 SQVTM, CDR2 ANQGSEA. CDR3 residues: CSGTSGSSYNEQFF. DNA of the CDR3: TGCAGCGGTACTAGCGGTAGCTCCTACAATGAGCAGTTCTTC.

This clonotype was recorded a few times. CDR3 sequence (DNA): TGTGCCAGCGCACGGACTAGCGGGGGGGCGTCTGAGCAGTACTTC. Translated: CASARTSGGASEQYF. The chain couples TRBV6-2 or TRBV6-3 to TRBJ2-7, with 15 bases that match TRBD2. Germline-derived CDR1 and CDR2 are MNHEY and SVGEGT. The CDR3 runs 15 residues. V lost 8 bases and J lost 7; bases outside the gene matches: 9.

The chain joins TRBV7-3 to TRBJ2-1; 7 bases are a match to TRBD2. V lost 5 bases and J lost 1; bases outside the gene matches: 20. The CDR3 extends over 20 amino acids. Germline CDR1 is SGHTA and CDR2 is FQGTGA. In DNA form, the CDR3 reads TGTGCCAGCAGCCCCGTAGGGTATGGGAGGGAGGGCCGATCCTACAATGAGCAGTTCTTC. Translating gives CASSPVGYGREGRSYNEQFF.

The chain uses TRBV5-1 and TRBJ2-1; tentatively, D is TRBD1 (5 bases). The CDR3 runs to 18 residues. CDR1 and CDR2 (germline): SGHRS, YFSETQ. V lost 4 bases, J lost 0 bases, and 20 bases lay in between. The CDR3 nucleotides are TGCGCCAGCAGCCCTAGGTCCAGGGCGGACCTCTCCTACAATGAGCAGTTCTTC. Translation: CASSPRSRADLSYNEQFF.

This clonotype turned up a few times. The chain has TRBV6-2 or TRBV6-3 and TRBJ2-7; 10 bases map to TRBD2. With 6 bases clipped from V and 1 base from J, the junction kept 3 bases outside the gene matches. The CDR3 runs to 14 residues. Germline V gene sequence: CDR1 MNHEY, CDR2 SVGEGT. CDR3 bases: TGTGCCAGCAGAAGACTAGCGGGTTCCTACGAGCAGTACTTC. This encodes CASRRLAGSYEQYF.

This chain uses TRBV20-1 with TRBJ2-1; TRBD2 agrees at 9 bases. Germline CDR1 is DFQATT and CDR2 is SNEGSKA (reference sequence). This CDR3 spans 15 amino acids. After removal of 1 base from V and 7 bases from J, the junction contained 8 bases not matched to a gene. CDR3 protein: CSARGLAGEFNEQFF. In nucleotides, the CDR3 is TGCAGTGCTAGAGGTTTAGCGGGAGAGTTTAATGAGCAGTTCTTC.

This clonotype showed up just a few times. This chain joins TRBV5-4 and TRBJ2-7; TRBD2 aligns across 9 bases. CDR3 length: 16 residues. J lost 3 bases, V lost 4 bases, and 11 bases had no gene match. Germline lookup yields CDR1 SGHNT and CDR2 YYREEE (reference sequence). The CDR3 bases are TGTGCCAGCAGCAAACTAGCGGGCGGGGATCGCTACGAGCAGTACTTC. This gives the protein CASSKLAGGDRYEQYF. Full variable domain (rest looked up from reference TRBV5-4 and TRBJ2-7): ETGVTQSPTHLIKTRGQQVTLRCSSQSGHNTVSWYQQALGQGPQFIFQYYREEENGRGNFPPRFSGLQFPNYSSELNVNALELDDSALYLCASSKLAGGDRYEQYFGPGTRLTVT.

A note on this clonotype: Relative to the germline gene, one junction end is altered; a read error may explain this. V is TRBV3-1 and J is TRBJ2-6; 10 bases are a match to TRBD1. In germline, CDR1 is LGHDT, CDR2 YNNKEL (reference sequence). The CDR3 has 18 residues. The CDR3 sequence: CACRADRGLYSGANVLTF. The CDR3 DNA reads as TGTGCCTGCAGGGCCGACAGGGGGCTCTATTCTGGGGCCAACGTCCTGACTTTC.

V and J are TRBV4-3 and TRBJ2-7, with TRBD1 matching 8 bases. The J segment lost 4 bases and the V segment lost 1 base, leaving 6 bases of the junction unmatched. Looked up from germline, CDR1 is LGHNA and CDR2 is YSLEER. CDR3 length: 15 residues. The DNA for the CDR3 is TGCGCCAGCAGCCAAGTGTCAGGGGGCGGGTACGAGCAGTACTTC. Its protein is CASSQVSGGGYEQYF.

This clonotype was observed a few times. The genes are TRBV6-2 or TRBV6-3 and TRBJ2-6, with a possible D match to TRBD1 (6 bases). In germline, CDR1 is MNHEY, CDR2 SVGEGT. The CDR3 is made up of 19 amino acids. V was shortened by 2 bases and J by 0 bases, with 17 bases between the two germline ends. CDR3 protein: CASSYLSSAGVSGANVLTF. Written as DNA, the CDR3 is TGTGCCAGCAGTTACCTTTCCTCGGCAGGGGTCTCTGGGGCCAACGTCCTGACTTTC.

This clonotype was seen at least ten times. This sequence joins TRBV7-2 and TRBJ1-5, with 8 nucleotides matching TRBD1. Germline V CDR1 and CDR2: SGHTA, FQGNSA. There are 15 residues in the CDR3. Trimming cost V 5 bases and J 7 bases; bases outside gene matches: 10. CDR3: CASSPSTGVGQPQHF. CDR3 bases: TGTGCCAGCAGCCCATCGACAGGGGTTGGACAGCCCCAGCATTTT.